Described below is a single T cell receptor (beta chain) sequence and its context. The CDR3 contains 18 residues. Germline CDR1 reads GTSNPN; CDR2 reads SVGIG (reference sequence). The J segment lost 1 base and the V segment lost 0 bases, leaving 7 bases of the junction unmatched. This sample was included in a study of blood T cell repertoires in COVID-19. Sequenced by immunoSEQ multiplex PCR; TCRdb stores in-frame clones only, minus some. In the table there are about 81,000 clones, around 88% of which are singletons. The clonotype was recovered from a woman older than 75 with acute or convalescent COVID-19. What was sequenced was peripheral blood. J is TRBJ2-6 and V is TRBV30; 9 bases map to TRBD1. CDR3 in amino acids: CAWSVLGQGFSGANVLTF. The CDR3 DNA reads as TGTGCCTGGAGTGTCTTGGGACAGGGCTTTTCTGGGGCCAACGTCCTGACTTTC.